This entry describes one TCR beta chain. Source study methods: Estimation of nucleated cell counts was performed using reference gene primer amplification. The table came from immunoSEQ multiplex PCR; TCRdb's copy has only in-frame clones and leaves some out. The V and J calls and clone size come from that table; D and trimming were worked out from the DNA. The sample lists roughly 250,000 clones; roughly 88% were seen once. The data belong to a study of blood T cell repertoires in COVID-19. Whole-study context: Collection of acute and convalescent COVID-19 samples took place in the United States, Italy and Spain. PBMCs, B-cell-depleted T cells, or T cells were the source of the cDNA or gDNA that made up the material.

The CDR3 extends over 14 amino acids. CDR1 is LGHDT and CDR2 is YNNKEL in the germline V gene (reference sequence). V lost 0 bases and J lost 5, with 8 bases in between. Patients from Seattle were sampled longitudinally, starting during active infection. The TCR originated in a human donor with COVID-19, enrolled during active disease. The donor label of this sample is uncertain. The chain is built from TRBV3-1 (or the pseudogene TRBV3-2) and TRBJ1-3; D unclear. Material: peripheral blood. The CDR3 sequence: CASSQDLSRNTIYF. CDR3 nucleotide sequence: TGTGCCAGCAGCCAAGATCTATCCAGAAACACCATATATTTT.